This record looks at one TCR beta chain sequence and its context. What it recognizes is unknown. Libraries were prepared by immunoSEQ multiplex PCR; TCRdb keeps only in-frame clonotypes and omits some of them. This repertoire shows 75,000 to 100,000 clones, roughly 92% found once; its top ten account for 10% to 15%. The data were obtained in a study of T cell responses to AZD1222 COVID-19 vaccine. Study results and limitations: Reportedly, close to half of spike-specific TCRs are directed against unmutated variant regions. Spike-specific TCR breadth and depth rose after two AZD1222 doses.

Germline V gene sequence: CDR1 LGHNT, CDR2 FRNRAP. The CDR3 totals 15 residues. Trimming removed 5 bases at V and 7 bases at J, with 19 bases between. The rearrangement links TRBV12-5 to TRBJ2-3; either TRBD1 or TRBD2 may fit D (5 bases each). The material was peripheral blood, obtained on day 0 of AZD1222 vaccination. The source of this sequence is an adult in good health. Here the CDR3 reads CASGPPSGTKNTQYF. The CDR3, as DNA: TGTGCTAGTGGTCCGCCGTCCGGGACCAAAAATACGCAGTATTTT. The full variable domain, its missing parts supplied by reference TRBV12-5 and TRBJ2-3, is DARVTQTPRHKVTEMGQEVTMRCQPILGHNTVFWYRQTMMQGLELLAYFRNRAPLDDSGMPKDRFSAEMPDATLATLKIQPSEPRDSAVYFCASGPPSGTKNTQYFGPGTRLTVL.